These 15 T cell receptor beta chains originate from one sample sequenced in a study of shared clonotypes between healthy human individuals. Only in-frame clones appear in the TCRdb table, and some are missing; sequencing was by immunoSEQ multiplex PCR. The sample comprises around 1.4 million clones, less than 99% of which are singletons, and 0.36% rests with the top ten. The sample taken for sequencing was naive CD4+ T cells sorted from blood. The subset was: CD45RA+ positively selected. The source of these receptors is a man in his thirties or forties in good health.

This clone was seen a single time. The CDR3 DNA reads as TGTGCCAGCACAACCCCGGGATCAGAGACCCAGTACTTC. It specifies CASTTPGSETQYF. The V gene is TRBV7-9, the J gene TRBJ2-5, with TRBD2 as a possible D gene (5 bases). Germline lookup yields CDR1 SEHNR and CDR2 FQNEAQ (reference sequence). V lost 7 bases and J lost 4, with 13 bases in between. The CDR3 sequence is 13 residues long.

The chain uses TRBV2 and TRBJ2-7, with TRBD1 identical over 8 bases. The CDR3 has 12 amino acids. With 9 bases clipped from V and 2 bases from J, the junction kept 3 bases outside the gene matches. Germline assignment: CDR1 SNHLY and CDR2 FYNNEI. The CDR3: CARGTGPYEQYF. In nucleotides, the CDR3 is TGTGCCAGAGGGACAGGTCCCTACGAGCAGTACTTC.

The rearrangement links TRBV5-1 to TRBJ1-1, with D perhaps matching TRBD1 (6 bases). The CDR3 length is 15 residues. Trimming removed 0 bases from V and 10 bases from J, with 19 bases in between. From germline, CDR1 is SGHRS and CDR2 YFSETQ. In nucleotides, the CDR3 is TGCGCCAGCAGCTTGGCCCAGACAACAGGGACGGGAGCTTTCTTT. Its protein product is CASSLAQTTGTGAFF.

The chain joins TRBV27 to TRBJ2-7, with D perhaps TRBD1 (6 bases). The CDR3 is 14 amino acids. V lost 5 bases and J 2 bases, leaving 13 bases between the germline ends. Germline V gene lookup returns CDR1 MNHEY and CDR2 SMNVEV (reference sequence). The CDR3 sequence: CASSDHRDPYEQYF. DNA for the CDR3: TGTGCCAGCAGTGATCACAGGGATCCCTACGAGCAGTACTTC.

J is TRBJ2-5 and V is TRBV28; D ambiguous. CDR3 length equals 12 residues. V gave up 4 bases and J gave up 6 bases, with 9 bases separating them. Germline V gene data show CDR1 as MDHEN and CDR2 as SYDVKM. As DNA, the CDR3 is TGTGCCAGCAGTTCCTTTCCGAAGACCCAGTACTTC. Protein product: CASSSFPKTQYF.

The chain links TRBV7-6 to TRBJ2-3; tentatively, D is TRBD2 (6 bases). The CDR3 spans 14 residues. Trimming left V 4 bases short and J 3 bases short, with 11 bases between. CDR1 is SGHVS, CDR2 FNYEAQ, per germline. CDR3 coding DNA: TGTGCCAGCAGCTCAGAGGAGGGGACAGATACGCAGTATTTT. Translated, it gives CASSSEEGTDTQYF.

The CDR3 loop is CASSSTSPAGVGETQYF. The CDR3 nucleotides are TGTGCCAGCAGCTCGACATCCCCAGCGGGCGTGGGGGAGACCCAGTACTTC. V gene TRBV7-8 combines with J gene TRBJ2-5, with D possibly matching TRBD2 (6 bases). Per germline, CDR1 SGHVS and CDR2 FQNEAQ. Deletions cut 4 bases from V and 5 bases from J, with 23 bases between. The CDR3 length is 17 residues.

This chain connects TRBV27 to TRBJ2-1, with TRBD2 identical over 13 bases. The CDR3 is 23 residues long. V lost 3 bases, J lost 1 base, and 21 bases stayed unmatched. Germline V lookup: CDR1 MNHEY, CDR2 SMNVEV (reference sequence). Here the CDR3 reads CASSLESSRGLAGLKGSYNEQFF. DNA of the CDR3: TGTGCCAGCAGTTTGGAATCCTCCAGGGGACTAGCGGGGCTAAAGGGATCCTACAATGAGCAGTTCTTC.

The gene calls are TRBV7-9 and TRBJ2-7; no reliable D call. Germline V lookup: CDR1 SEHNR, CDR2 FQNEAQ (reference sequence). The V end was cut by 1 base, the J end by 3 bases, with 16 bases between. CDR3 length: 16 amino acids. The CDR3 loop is CASSLDPGQRNYEQYF. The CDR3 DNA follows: TGTGCCAGCAGCTTAGACCCGGGCCAGAGAAACTACGAGCAGTACTTC.

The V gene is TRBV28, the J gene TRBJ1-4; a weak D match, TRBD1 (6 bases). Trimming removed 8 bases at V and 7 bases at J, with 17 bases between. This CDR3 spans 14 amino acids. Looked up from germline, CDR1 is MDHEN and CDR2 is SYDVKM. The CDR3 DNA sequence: TGTGCCAGCGTAAGGGGGGTCTACGGTGAAAAACTGTTTTTT. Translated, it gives CASVRGVYGEKLFF.

The chain's CDR3 is CASSSLPLQGPSGNTIYF. CDR3 coding DNA: TGCGCCAGCAGCTCCCTCCCCCTACAGGGGCCCTCTGGAAACACCATATATTTT. The chain links TRBV5-1 to TRBJ1-3, with TRBD1 identical over 7 bases. Trimming removed 3 bases from V and 0 bases from J; junction bases left unmatched: 12. The CDR3 has 18 amino acids. Looked up from germline, CDR1 is SGHRS and CDR2 is YFSETQ. Full variable domain (remainder filled in from reference TRBV5-1 and TRBJ1-3): KAGVTQTPRYLIKTRGQQVTLSCSPISGHRSVSWYQQTPGQGLQFLFEYFSETQRNKGNFPGRFSGRQFSNSRSEMNVSTLELGDSALYLCASSSLPLQGPSGNTIYFGEGSWLTVV.

CDR3 sequence reads: CAWDLSGANVLTF. DNA of the CDR3: TGTGCCTGGGATCTCTCTGGGGCCAACGTCCTGACTTTC. The rearrangement links TRBV30 to TRBJ2-6; D is uncertain. Germline V gene sequence: CDR1 GTSNPN, CDR2 SVGIG (reference sequence). V was cut by 5 bases and J by 0 bases, with 5 bases left in between. CDR3 length: 13 amino acids. The variable domain in full, completed from reference TRBV30 and TRBJ2-6, reads SQTIHQWPATLVQPVGSPLSLECTVEGTSNPNLYWYRQAAGRGLQLLFYSVGIGQISSEVPQNLSASRPQDRQFILSSKKLLLSDSGFYLCAWDLSGANVLTFGAGSRLTVL.

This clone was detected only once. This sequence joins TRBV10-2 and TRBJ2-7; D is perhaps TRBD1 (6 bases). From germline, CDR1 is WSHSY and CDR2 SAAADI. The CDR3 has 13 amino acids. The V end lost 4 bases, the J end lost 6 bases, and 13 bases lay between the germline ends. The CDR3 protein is CASSAGGRREQYF. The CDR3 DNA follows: TGCGCCAGCAGTGCTGGGGGCAGGCGCGAGCAGTACTTC.

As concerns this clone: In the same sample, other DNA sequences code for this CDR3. This chain's CDR3 is CASSLGLAGVGNEQFF. The CDR3 coding sequence is TGCGCCAGCAGCTTAGGACTAGCGGGAGTGGGTAATGAGCAGTTCTTC. The chain is built from TRBV5-1 and TRBJ2-1; 13 bases map to TRBD2. Germline V gene sequence: CDR1 SGHRS, CDR2 YFSETQ. J was trimmed by 7 bases and V by 2 bases; bases with no gene match: 6. There are 16 residues in the CDR3.

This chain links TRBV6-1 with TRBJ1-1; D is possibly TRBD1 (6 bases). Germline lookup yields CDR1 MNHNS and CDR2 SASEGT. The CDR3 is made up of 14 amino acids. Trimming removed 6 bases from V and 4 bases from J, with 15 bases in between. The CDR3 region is CASSDGGVSTEAFF. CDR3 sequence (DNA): TGTGCCAGCAGCGATGGGGGCGTAAGCACTGAAGCTTTCTTT.